This TCR beta chain was profiled in a study of blood T cells in healthy people across ages. A sample-barcoded 5' primer and a J-beta primer mix were used in a second PCR of roughly 7 to 11 cycles. Each of the samples gave a minimum of 3 million paired-end reads that contained CDR3. TCRdb re-called the 5' RACE reads with MiXCR, one entry per CDR3 protein. Among around 990,000 distinct CDR3 sequences listed, roughly two fifths were seen once. Trimming cost V 4 bases and J 12 bases, with 16 bases left between them. Germline loops: CDR1 SGDLS, CDR2 YYNGEE. The CDR3 covers 13 residues. The receptor's source is a man aged 18 to 30 in good health. The rearrangement joins TRBV9 to TRBJ1-4; D perhaps matches TRBD1 (5 bases). Sequencing was done on a sample of blood. The CDR3 sequence is CASSPPERGQLFF. CDR3 DNA: TGTGCCAGCAGCCCCCCAGAGAGGGGACAACTGTTTTTT.